The clone carrying this TCR beta chain was detected once. Its antigen is currently unknown. This specimen belongs to a study of siplizumab effects on memory and regulatory T cells. It was roughly 99,000 TCR templates that were assayed per sample. Only in-frame clones appear in the TCRdb table, and some are missing; sequencing was by immunoSEQ multiplex PCR. The sample lists about 100,000 clones; approximately 90% were seen once. Study-level results: Few alloreactive clones mapped to unstimulated subsets.

The CDR3 sequence is 15 residues long. Losses at the gene ends were 3 bases for V and 5 bases for J; bases not matched to a gene: 6. Germline CDR1 reads SGHRS; CDR2 reads YFSETQ. This receptor was identified in a human donor in good health. The sample was Tregs sorted from blood. The chain recombines TRBV5-1 with TRBJ2-1; TRBD2 matches at 9 bases. CDR3 region: CASSSGLAVHNEQFF. CDR3 sequence (DNA): TGCGCCAGCAGCTCGGGACTAGCAGTTCACAATGAGCAGTTCTTC.